This T cell receptor beta chain came from a study of T cells of healthy individuals. TCRdb used MiXCR to reprocess the 5' RACE reads, holding one entry per CDR3 protein. The data contain 53,000 or so distinct CDR3 sequences, about 15% of them singletons. This clonotype was seen more than once but under ten times. Germline loops: CDR1 MGHRA, CDR2 YSYEKL. The CDR3 totals 14 residues. V lost 1 base to trimming and J lost 10 bases, with 14 bases between them. The rearrangement uses TRBV4-1 and TRBJ1-5; D remains unclear. The receptor's source is a human donor in good health. The CDR3: CASSQGIDGPPQHF. For the CDR3, the DNA is TGCGCCAGCAGCCAAGGAATCGATGGGCCCCCCCAGCATTTT.